This T cell receptor (beta chain) was observed in a study of CD8+ T cells in alopecia areata. Sequencing templates came from extracted RNA that was reverse transcribed into cDNA. Assay: immunoSEQ multiplex PCR; the TCRdb copy retains only in-frame clones and omits some. In the table there are around 160,000 clones, approximately 87% of which are singletons. The CDR3 loop spans 15 amino acids. Per the germline V gene, CDR1 is MGHRA and CDR2 is YSYEKL. V was pared by 0 bases and J by 3 bases, with 9 bases between. The chain uses TRBV4-1 and TRBJ1-5, with D hard to call. This specimen consisted of CD8+ T cells sorted from blood, obtained at week 0. This sequence originates from a human donor with alopecia areata. The CDR3 region is CASSQEEAANQPQHF. The CDR3 coding sequence is TGCGCCAGCAGCCAAGAAGAAGCCGCCAATCAGCCCCAGCATTTT.